The entry below describes one T cell receptor beta chain. The clone's antigen remains unknown. No quality values exist for individual bases; no much larger clone is one base distant. RNA was isolated from bulk, unsorted tissue, and RNA quality was assessed with a NanoDrop ND-1000 and an Agilent 2100. Donors were newly diagnosed lung cancer patients admitted for thoracic surgery in China between August and November 2014, without prior chemotherapy. The study excluded patients who had received radiotherapy or chemotherapy before or who had another cancer at the same time. Surgical tissue pieces of roughly 1-2 cm3 were preserved in RNAlater solution and stored at -80 °C until use. Library prep was done by multiplex PCR. TCRdb shows the sequencer as Illumina HiSeq 2500. TCRbeta libraries were constructed through three rounds of nested PCR with primers (Table S4) according to protocols adapted from ARM-PCR. Before sequencing, PCR products of 200-500 bp were cut from the gel and purified using the QIAquick gel extraction kit. In the authors' own workflow: Reads were cleaned with Trimmomatic, merged with FLASH into complete CDR3 sequences, and assigned to V(D)J germline segments with MiTCR. Clonal diversity was calculated as the inverse Simpson's index using VDJtools. In-frame sequences lacking a premature stop codon were counted as productive reads. TCRdb applied fastp at Q25 and MiXCR to the public reads, then kept only in-frame beta chains. Identical CDR3 proteins give one entry, which carries the most common genes and DNA. The V and J calls reflect TCRdb's pipeline rather than the authors' work. Across this sample there are 70,000 to 90,000 distinct CDR3 sequences, with roughly 80% seen only once. The top ten constitute 9.5% to 15% of the sample.

This sample is drawn from a study of tumor and adjacent non-tumor tissue in lung cancer (dated by TCRdb to the late 2010s). Regarding the study in general: The cohort included more than 9 adenocarcinoma, a couple of squamous cell carcinoma and 1 small cell lung cancer patients. The roughly 15 patients were aged roughly 30 to 80 years, included roughly ten men and 5 women, and had TNM stage I to III disease. A total of approximately 120,000,000 productive TCRbeta reads were generated by sequencing, corresponding to an average of about 4.2 million reads per sample. The study compared bulk TCRbeta repertoires from lung tumor tissue and matched distant non-tumor lung tissue of around 14 lung cancer patients. For each patient, one tumor sample and one normal lung sample were taken, giving a few dozen paired specimens that underwent TCRbeta CDR3 sequencing. What the study reported, not specific to this receptor: Only about 14 patients were in the cohort, and the authors stated that larger samples and more detailed clinical data are needed. Peripheral blood was not sequenced, so blood TCRbeta repertoires in these lung cancer patients were not examined. The top 100 clones made up a significantly larger cumulative share of the repertoire in normal lung than in tumor tissue. Tumor tissue showed significantly higher TCR diversity (inverse Simpson) than normal lung tissue, at 431.37 vs 166.20 (P = 0.0075, Mann-Whitney U test). Neither the sequencing platform nor unique molecular identifiers are mentioned in the methods. Younger patients had significantly higher TCR diversity, and higher tumor TCR diversity was associated with shorter overall and disease-free survival.

CDR1 is given as DFQATT and CDR2 as SNEGSKA, both from the germline V gene (reference sequence). Its CDR3 holds 14 amino acids, cysteine through phenylalanine. Just CDR3 DNA is preserved here, 42 bases in frame from base 1. The source material was lung tumor tissue. Recombination joined TRBV20-1 with TRBJ1-2; 7 central bases correspond to TRBD1. The TCR originated in a woman between 45 and 65 years old with non-small cell lung cancer. The bases read TGCTGGGCTAACCAAGACAGGGAAGTGGAATGCTACACCTTC. The encoded protein is CWANQDREVECYTF.